This is a list of T cell receptor beta chains from one sample in a study of CD8+ T cells in alopecia areata. TCRdb's table, derived via immunoSEQ multiplex PCR, lists solely in-frame clones and lacks some. The sample contains around 180,000 clones, around three fifths of which appear only once. Sequencing used CD4+ T cells sorted from blood, obtained around week 50, from a patient treated with tofacitinib. The receptors originated from a human donor with alopecia areata. Both conserved end residues are part of each CDR3. Fields, in order: V gene, J gene, D gene, clone size, CDR3 protein, CDR3 DNA. D genes are given only for firm matches. The listing skips clone size in some rows; elsewhere it reads once, few, many or a size class.

v_gene: TRBV5-1
j_gene: TRBJ2-1
d_gene: -
abundance: -
CDR3aa: CASEEGSPYNEQFF
CDR3nt: TGCGCCAGTGAAGAGGGTTCCCCCTACAATGAGCAGTTCTTC

v_gene: TRBV7-9
j_gene: TRBJ2-4
d_gene: -
abundance: -
CDR3aa: CASSPSGPTRNIQYF
CDR3nt: TGTGCCAGCAGTCCCTCGGGTCCAACACGAAACATTCAGTACTTC

v_gene: TRBV7-2
j_gene: TRBJ2-3
d_gene: -
abundance: -
CDR3aa: CASSALGTEGTQYF
CDR3nt: TGTGCCAGCAGCGCCCTAGGGACTGAGGGTACGCAGTATTTT

v_gene: TRBV29-1
j_gene: TRBJ2-1
d_gene: TRBD1
abundance: few
CDR3aa: CSDYRGNEQFF
CDR3nt: TGCAGTGATTACAGGGGCAATGAGCAGTTCTTC

v_gene: TRBV29-1
j_gene: TRBJ2-3
d_gene: -
abundance: -
CDR3aa: CSAHPGSTDTQYF
CDR3nt: TGCAGCGCCCACCCAGGGAGCACAGATACGCAGTATTTT

v_gene: TRBV10-2
j_gene: TRBJ1-5
d_gene: -
abundance: few
CDR3aa: CASIVRDNNQPQHF
CDR3nt: TGCGCCAGCATAGTCCGGGACAACAATCAGCCCCAGCATTTT

v_gene: TRBV2
j_gene: TRBJ2-4
d_gene: -
abundance: -
CDR3aa: CASTTVGQNIQYF
CDR3nt: TGTGCCAGCACCACGGTGGGGCAAAACATTCAGTACTTC

v_gene: TRBV29-1
j_gene: TRBJ2-7
d_gene: -
abundance: -
CDR3aa: CSVVAGAYEQYF
CDR3nt: TGCAGCGTGGTGGCAGGGGCCTACGAGCAGTACTTC

v_gene: TRBV18
j_gene: TRBJ1-6
d_gene: -
abundance: -
CDR3aa: CASSPDRNSPLHF
CDR3nt: TGTGCCAGCTCACCGGATAGAAATTCACCCCTCCACTTT

v_gene: TRBV6-1
j_gene: TRBJ1-1
d_gene: -
abundance: -
CDR3aa: CASSATVNTEAFF
CDR3nt: TGTGCCAGCAGTGCGACAGTGAACACTGAAGCTTTCTTT

v_gene: TRBV4-2
j_gene: TRBJ1-1
d_gene: -
abundance: -
CDR3aa: CASSQLPDVNTEAFF
CDR3nt: TGTGCCAGCAGCCAACTACCGGACGTGAACACTGAAGCTTTCTTT

v_gene: TRBV11-2
j_gene: TRBJ2-7
d_gene: -
abundance: -
CDR3aa: CASNPDRTNEQYF
CDR3nt: TGTGCCAGCAACCCGGACCGGACCAACGAGCAGTACTTC

v_gene: TRBV6-1
j_gene: TRBJ2-7
d_gene: -
abundance: -
CDR3aa: CASGHTAEQYF
CDR3nt: TGTGCCAGCGGCCACACCGCCGAGCAGTACTTC

v_gene: TRBV18
j_gene: TRBJ1-4
d_gene: TRBD1
abundance: -
CDR3aa: CASSPYPGTGGQKLFF
CDR3nt: TGTGCCAGCTCACCATACCCCGGGACAGGGGGCCAAAAACTGTTTTTT

v_gene: TRBV6-1
j_gene: TRBJ2-3
d_gene: -
abundance: -
CDR3aa: CASSSHTDTQYF
CDR3nt: TGTGCCAGCAGTTCCCACACAGATACGCAGTATTTT

v_gene: TRBV7-2
j_gene: TRBJ2-3
d_gene: -
abundance: -
CDR3aa: CASSLISGGLADTQYF
CDR3nt: TGTGCCAGCAGCTTAATCTCTGGGGGGCTGGCAGATACGCAGTATTTT

v_gene: TRBV30
j_gene: TRBJ1-2
d_gene: -
abundance: -
CDR3aa: CAWSTVGLTTYGYTF
CDR3nt: TGTGCCTGGAGTACCGTGGGACTGACGACTTATGGCTACACCTTC

v_gene: TRBV7-9
j_gene: TRBJ2-7
d_gene: TRBD1
abundance: -
CDR3aa: CASSSSGQPYEQYF
CDR3nt: TGTGCCAGCAGCTCCTCGGGACAGCCCTACGAGCAGTACTTC

v_gene: TRBV2
j_gene: TRBJ2-2
d_gene: -
abundance: -
CDR3aa: CASSERQYTGELFF
CDR3nt: TGTGCCAGCAGTGAACGGCAGTACACCGGGGAGCTGTTTTTT

v_gene: TRBV5-6
j_gene: TRBJ1-1
d_gene: TRBD1
abundance: few
CDR3aa: CASMRDRGSRTEAFF
CDR3nt: TGTGCCAGCATGAGAGACAGGGGGTCCAGAACTGAAGCTTTCTTT

v_gene: TRBV29-1
j_gene: TRBJ2-3
d_gene: TRBD1
abundance: few
CDR3aa: CSAGGTGSTDTQYF
CDR3nt: TGCAGCGCCGGAGGGACAGGGAGCACAGATACGCAGTATTTT

v_gene: TRBV29-1
j_gene: TRBJ1-2
d_gene: -
abundance: once
CDR3aa: CSVAQGAYGYTF
CDR3nt: TGCAGCGTCGCTCAGGGCGCCTATGGCTACACCTTC

v_gene: TRBV11-3
j_gene: TRBJ2-3
d_gene: TRBD2
abundance: -
CDR3aa: CASRLAVGTDTQYF
CDR3nt: TGTGCCAGCAGACTAGCGGTGGGCACAGATACGCAGTATTTT

v_gene: TRBV5-1
j_gene: TRBJ2-3
d_gene: TRBD1
abundance: -
CDR3aa: CASNRGDTDTQYF
CDR3nt: TGCGCCAGCAACAGGGGGGACACAGATACGCAGTATTTT

v_gene: TRBV29-1
j_gene: TRBJ2-7
d_gene: TRBD1
abundance: few
CDR3aa: CSGGGAGGDYEQYF
CDR3nt: TGCAGCGGTGGCGGGGCAGGGGGCGATTACGAGCAGTACTTC

v_gene: TRBV4-3
j_gene: TRBJ1-2
d_gene: -
abundance: -
CDR3aa: CASSLDGSLSYGYTF
CDR3nt: TGCGCCAGCAGCTTAGACGGTAGCCTATCCTATGGCTACACCTTC

v_gene: TRBV6-5
j_gene: TRBJ2-1
d_gene: TRBD2
abundance: few
CDR3aa: CASRYLTSGDNNEQFF
CDR3nt: TGTGCCAGCCGATACTTAACTAGCGGGGATAACAATGAGCAGTTCTTC

v_gene: TRBV10-3
j_gene: TRBJ2-1
d_gene: -
abundance: few
CDR3aa: CAIQERVLDGDNEQFF
CDR3nt: TGTGCCATCCAAGAGAGGGTCTTAGACGGGGACAATGAGCAGTTCTTC

v_gene: TRBV29-1
j_gene: TRBJ2-3
d_gene: -
abundance: -
CDR3aa: CSVAEGTDTQYF
CDR3nt: TGCAGCGTTGCCGAGGGAACAGATACGCAGTATTTT

v_gene: TRBV15
j_gene: TRBJ1-2
d_gene: TRBD1
abundance: -
CDR3aa: CATSSRDRGDGYTF
CDR3nt: TGTGCCACCAGCTCCCGGGACAGGGGAGATGGCTACACCTTC

v_gene: TRBV4-2
j_gene: TRBJ1-6
d_gene: -
abundance: -
CDR3aa: CASSQGEDRANSPLHF
CDR3nt: TGTGCCAGCAGCCAAGGGGAGGACAGAGCTAATTCACCCCTCCACTTT

v_gene: TRBV30
j_gene: TRBJ1-1
d_gene: -
abundance: few
CDR3aa: CAFSLTENTEAFF
CDR3nt: TGTGCCTTCAGTTTGACAGAAAACACTGAAGCTTTCTTT

v_gene: TRBV9
j_gene: TRBJ2-5
d_gene: TRBD2
abundance: -
CDR3aa: CASSVVAGGLQETQYF
CDR3nt: TGTGCCAGCAGCGTAGTGGCGGGGGGGCTCCAAGAGACCCAGTACTTC

v_gene: TRBV29-1
j_gene: TRBJ2-3
d_gene: -
abundance: -
CDR3aa: CSGRGRVTDTQYF
CDR3nt: TGCAGCGGCCGCGGCAGAGTCACAGATACGCAGTATTTT

v_gene: TRBV11-1
j_gene: TRBJ1-6
d_gene: -
abundance: few
CDR3aa: CASSSSGMNSPLHF
CDR3nt: TGTGCCAGCAGCTCATCAGGGATGAATTCACCCCTCCACTTT

v_gene: TRBV29-1
j_gene: TRBJ2-1
d_gene: -
abundance: -
CDR3aa: CSVEDLSGDSYNEQFF
CDR3nt: TGCAGCGTTGAAGATTTATCCGGGGACTCCTACAATGAGCAGTTCTTC

v_gene: TRBV27
j_gene: TRBJ2-7
d_gene: -
abundance: -
CDR3aa: CASSSGQRYEQYF
CDR3nt: TGTGCCAGCAGCAGCGGACAGAGATACGAGCAGTACTTC

v_gene: TRBV7-2
j_gene: TRBJ2-1
d_gene: -
abundance: few
CDR3aa: CASRGRASYNEQFF
CDR3nt: TGTGCCAGCAGGGGGCGGGCCTCCTACAATGAGCAGTTCTTC

v_gene: TRBV18
j_gene: TRBJ2-3
d_gene: TRBD2
abundance: few
CDR3aa: CASSPSSGEYTDTQYF
CDR3nt: TGTGCCAGCTCACCTTCTAGCGGGGAGTACACAGATACGCAGTATTTT

v_gene: TRBV9
j_gene: TRBJ2-2
d_gene: -
abundance: -
CDR3aa: CASSVTGPQGTGELFF
CDR3nt: TGTGCCAGCAGCGTTACCGGGCCCCAAGGAACCGGGGAGCTGTTTTTT

v_gene: TRBV7-2
j_gene: TRBJ2-2
d_gene: TRBD1
abundance: few
CDR3aa: CASSLKQGGTGELFF
CDR3nt: TGTGCCAGCAGCCTAAAACAGGGGGGCACCGGGGAGCTGTTTTTT

v_gene: TRBV28
j_gene: TRBJ1-2
d_gene: -
abundance: -
CDR3aa: CASSLGLRGYTF
CDR3nt: TGTGCCAGCAGTTTAGGACTTCGGGGCTACACCTTC

v_gene: TRBV29-1
j_gene: TRBJ1-2
d_gene: -
abundance: -
CDR3aa: CSVPDRANYGYTF
CDR3nt: TGCAGCGTTCCTGACAGAGCTAACTATGGCTACACCTTC

v_gene: TRBV29-1
j_gene: TRBJ1-2
d_gene: -
abundance: -
CDR3aa: CSVDSLTGTSGGYTF
CDR3nt: TGCAGCGTTGACTCTCTTACCGGGACCTCAGGGGGCTACACCTTC

v_gene: TRBV19
j_gene: TRBJ2-7
d_gene: -
abundance: -
CDR3aa: CASSIAVSTGEQYF
CDR3nt: TGTGCCAGTAGTATAGCGGTCAGTACCGGGGAGCAGTACTTC

v_gene: TRBV25-1
j_gene: TRBJ1-6
d_gene: -
abundance: -
CDR3aa: CASSESSLGSPLHF
CDR3nt: TGTGCCAGCAGTGAGTCGAGCCTCGGTTCACCCCTCCACTTT

v_gene: TRBV6-5
j_gene: TRBJ1-1
d_gene: TRBD1
abundance: -
CDR3aa: CASSYSYQGATEAFF
CDR3nt: TGTGCCAGCAGTTACTCTTATCAGGGGGCCACTGAAGCTTTCTTT

v_gene: TRBV6-5
j_gene: TRBJ1-1
d_gene: -
abundance: -
CDR3aa: CASRRNTEAFF
CDR3nt: TGTGCCAGCAGGAGGAACACTGAAGCTTTCTTT

v_gene: TRBV5-4
j_gene: TRBJ2-4
d_gene: TRBD1
abundance: -
CDR3aa: CASSGQGSQNIQYF
CDR3nt: TGTGCCAGCAGCGGACAGGGATCTCAAAACATTCAGTACTTC

v_gene: TRBV29-1
j_gene: TRBJ2-4
d_gene: -
abundance: once
CDR3aa: CSVTLQGAKNIQYF
CDR3nt: TGCAGCGTCACCCTACAGGGAGCCAAAAACATTCAGTACTTC

v_gene: TRBV7-9
j_gene: TRBJ2-1
d_gene: TRBD2
abundance: -
CDR3aa: CASSPRLAGLHNEQFF
CDR3nt: TGTGCCAGCAGCCCGAGACTAGCGGGTTTACACAATGAGCAGTTCTTC

v_gene: TRBV10-3
j_gene: TRBJ1-2
d_gene: -
abundance: -
CDR3aa: CAISGGANYGYTF
CDR3nt: TGTGCCATCAGTGGAGGAGCTAACTATGGCTACACCTTC

v_gene: TRBV29-1
j_gene: TRBJ1-2
d_gene: TRBD1
abundance: few
CDR3aa: CSVGQVDYGYTF
CDR3nt: TGCAGCGTCGGACAGGTGGACTATGGCTACACCTTC

v_gene: TRBV9
j_gene: TRBJ2-2
d_gene: -
abundance: few
CDR3aa: CASSVQSTGELFF
CDR3nt: TGTGCCAGCAGCGTTCAGAGCACCGGGGAGCTGTTTTTT